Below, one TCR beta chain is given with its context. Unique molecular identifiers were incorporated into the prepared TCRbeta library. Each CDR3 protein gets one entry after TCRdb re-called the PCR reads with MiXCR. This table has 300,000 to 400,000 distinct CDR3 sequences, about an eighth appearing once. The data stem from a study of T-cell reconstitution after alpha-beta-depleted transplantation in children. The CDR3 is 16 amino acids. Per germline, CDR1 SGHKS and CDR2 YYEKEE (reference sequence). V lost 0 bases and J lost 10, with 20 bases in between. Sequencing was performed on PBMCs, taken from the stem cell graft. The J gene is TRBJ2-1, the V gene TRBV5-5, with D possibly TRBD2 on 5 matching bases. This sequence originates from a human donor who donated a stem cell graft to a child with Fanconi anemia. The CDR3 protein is CASSLDVRAGREEQFF. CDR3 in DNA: TGTGCCAGCAGCTTGGATGTTCGGGCCGGCCGGGAAGAGCAGTTCTTC.